This TCR beta chain appears in the sequencing data of a study of vaccination and CD4 T cells after COVID-19. Trimming took 6 bases from V and 0 from J; bases not matched to a gene: 7. CDR1 and CDR2 (germline): MNHNS, SASEGT. The CDR3 totals 16 residues. Treatment denoted: approximately nine-day PBMC culture with coronavirus spike peptide pools or control peptides (ViraFEST assay). Concerning this clonotype: Its antigen is still unknown.

The Oncomine TCR Beta short-read assay sequenced DNA from cultured CD4+ T cells. TCRdb reprocessed the PCR reads via MiXCR and lists one record per CDR3 protein. The table lists more than 9,000 distinct CDR3 sequences, around 60% of them singletons, with roughly 33% in the top ten. The sequence was collected from a human donor who had recovered from COVID-19. Input material: CD4+ T cells from blood, cultured in vitro. The V call is TRBV6-1, the J call TRBJ1-1, with 10 bases matching TRBD1. For the CDR3, the DNA is TGTGCCAGCAGCCGCGGGACAGGGGAAATGAACACTGAAGCTTTCTTT. Translation: CASSRGTGEMNTEAFF.